This T cell receptor (beta chain) originates from a study of cytomegalovirus exposure and HLA in healthy donors. Samples came from healthy bone marrow donors. Nominally healthy donors were sampled, though unrecorded immune exposures were likely. Both 60 Vbeta primers and 13 Jbeta primers went into the PCR. Data came from immunoSEQ multiplex PCR; TCRdb stores just in-frame clones and leaves some out. Its clone listing holds approximately 92,000 clones. CDR1 is LGHNA and CDR2 is YNFKEQ in the germline V gene. The CDR3 consists of 15 residues. A note on this clone: Antigen unknown.

General study findings and limits: The study listed under 200 cytomegalovirus-associated TCR beta chains. Testing in vitro showed a few CMV-associated chains specific for CMV antigens.

Material: PBMCs. The rearrangement joins TRBV4-2 to TRBJ2-5; TRBD2 aligns across 10 bases. The J call may be incorrect, as the DNA end agrees better with TRBJ2-7. The clonotype originates from a woman aged 25 to 39 in good health and CMV-seronegative. The CDR3 reads CASSQGLAGSYEQYF. The DNA of the CDR3 is TGTGCCAGCAGCCAAGGACTAGCGGGCTCCTACGAGCAGTACTTC.